The TCR beta chain described here comes from a study of STAT5B mutations in CD4+ large granular lymphocyte leukemia. Overall study results and limits: Patient CD4-sorted repertoires stayed more clonal than healthy ones after leukemic-clone removal. Data were not HLA-matched across samples.

This table comes from immunoSEQ multiplex PCR, and its TCRdb copy is limited to in-frame clones, with some not included. The data show roughly 32,000 clones, roughly 89% seen once. As concerns this clone: Antigen unknown.

The germline gives CDR1 MNHNS, CDR2 SASEGT. This CDR3 is 11 amino acids long. V was pared by 9 bases and J by 4 bases, with 10 bases between. The clonotype originates from a human donor in good health. V and J are TRBV6-1 and TRBJ2-7; D remains unclear. Sequenced: CD4+ T cells from blood buffy coats. CDR3 sequence reads: CASVRSYEQYF. CDR3 nucleotide sequence: TGTGCCAGTGTAAGAAGTTACGAGCAGTACTTC.